The rows below give T cell receptor beta chains drawn from one sample of a study of shared clonotypes between healthy human individuals. The repertoire was sequenced with immunoSEQ multiplex PCR; TCRdb's copy has only in-frame clones and lacks some. The repertoire has around 980,000 clones, 75% to 85% of them found once; the top ten carry roughly 0.61%. The sequenced sample was memory CD4+ T cells from PBMCs. These receptors originate from a man between 18 and 35 years old in good health. Some clones in this sample may be carry-over from other donors' samples. CDR3s include the opening cysteine and the closing phenylalanine or tryptophan. The D gene is left open where the match is weak. Clone size is stated in some rows and not others, as once, few, many or a class when expanded.

D gene: .; V gene: TRBV6-6; clone size: .; J gene: TRBJ1-1; CDR3 length: 15; CDR3 DNA: TGTGCCAGCAGACGGGGGAGAGGTACGAACACTGAAGCTTTCTTT; CDR3 protein: CASRRGRGTNTEAFF
D gene: TRBD2; V gene: TRBV28; clone size: .; J gene: TRBJ2-5; CDR3 length: 18; CDR3 DNA: TGTGCCAGCAGTTCTCCCGGGACTAGCGGGAGTCGGGGAGAGACCCAGTACTTC; CDR3 protein: CASSSPGTSGSRGETQYF
D gene: .; V gene: TRBV2; clone size: .; J gene: TRBJ1-2; CDR3 length: 12; CDR3 DNA: TGTGCCAGCAGTACGGGACCAGGTGGCTACACCTTC; CDR3 protein: CASSTGPGGYTF
D gene: TRBD2; V gene: TRBV10-3; clone size: .; J gene: TRBJ2-3; CDR3 length: 15; CDR3 DNA: TGTGCCATCAGTGCTCTAGCGGGAGTCTCAGATACGCAGTATTTT; CDR3 protein: CAISALAGVSDTQYF
D gene: .; V gene: TRBV28; clone size: .; J gene: TRBJ1-3; CDR3 length: 11; CDR3 DNA: TGTGTCTCAAATACTGGAAACACCATATATTTT; CDR3 protein: CVSNTGNTIYF
D gene: TRBD2; V gene: TRBV5-1; clone size: .; J gene: TRBJ2-3; CDR3 length: 17; CDR3 DNA: TGCGCCAGCAGGCCGACTAGCGGGAGGGCCTACACAGATACGCAGTATTTT; CDR3 protein: CASRPTSGRAYTDTQYF
D gene: .; V gene: TRBV29-1; clone size: once; J gene: TRBJ1-2; CDR3 length: 11; CDR3 DNA: TGCAGCGCTTTCCACGGAATTGGCTACACCTTC; CDR3 protein: CSAFHGIGYTF
D gene: .; V gene: TRBV10-1; clone size: .; J gene: TRBJ2-1; CDR3 length: 14; CDR3 DNA: TGCGCCAGCGGCCACGGACAGTCCTACAATGAGCAGTTCTTC; CDR3 protein: CASGHGQSYNEQFF
D gene: .; V gene: TRBV29-1; clone size: .; J gene: TRBJ2-3; CDR3 length: 14; CDR3 DNA: TGCAGCGTTCTAAGTAGTACAGGCGCAGATACGCAGTATTTT; CDR3 protein: CSVLSSTGADTQYF
D gene: .; V gene: TRBV10-3; clone size: few; J gene: TRBJ1-1; CDR3 length: 15; CDR3 DNA: TGTGCCATCGGACGGGGCGTCAGAGGAAACACTGAAGCTTTCTTT; CDR3 protein: CAIGRGVRGNTEAFF
D gene: TRBD1; V gene: TRBV11-3; clone size: .; J gene: TRBJ2-3; CDR3 length: 16; CDR3 DNA: TGTGCCAGCGCAACAAGGGGGCCTGGGGGCACAGATACGCAGTATTTT; CDR3 protein: CASATRGPGGTDTQYF
D gene: .; V gene: TRBV7-3; clone size: .; J gene: TRBJ2-6; CDR3 length: 15; CDR3 DNA: TGTGCCAGCAGTCCCGATCCCTCTGGGGCCAACGTCCTGACTTTC; CDR3 protein: CASSPDPSGANVLTF
D gene: .; V gene: TRBV28; clone size: .; J gene: TRBJ1-5; CDR3 length: 16; CDR3 DNA: TGTGCCAGCAAGTCTTACCAGGGGAAATCAGAACTTGCCCAGCATTTT; CDR3 protein: CASKSYQGKSELAQHF
D gene: TRBD2; V gene: TRBV7-8; clone size: .; J gene: TRBJ2-1; CDR3 length: 19; CDR3 DNA: TGTGCCAGCAGCTCTCAGGGACTAGCGGGGATCCAAACCTACAATGAGCAGTTCTTC; CDR3 protein: CASSSQGLAGIQTYNEQFF
D gene: TRBD1; V gene: TRBV4-1; clone size: few; J gene: TRBJ2-4; CDR3 length: 18; CDR3 DNA: TGCGCCAGCAGCCAAGACGAATACAGGGGGCTGTTAGCGAACATTCAGTACTTC; CDR3 protein: CASSQDEYRGLLANIQYF
D gene: TRBD2; V gene: TRBV19; clone size: few; J gene: TRBJ2-7; CDR3 length: 16; CDR3 DNA: TGTGCCAGTAGTATGGCGGGGACTAGCGGTTCCTACGAGCAGTACTTC; CDR3 protein: CASSMAGTSGSYEQYF
D gene: .; V gene: TRBV28; clone size: .; J gene: TRBJ1-2; CDR3 length: 14; CDR3 DNA: TGTGCCAGCAGTTTATCAGGGCCCACCTATGGCTACACCTTC; CDR3 protein: CASSLSGPTYGYTF
D gene: TRBD1; V gene: TRBV7-9; clone size: .; J gene: TRBJ1-1; CDR3 length: 14; CDR3 DNA: TGTGCCAGCAGCCCCGGGACAGGGGGAACTGAAGCTTTCTTT; CDR3 protein: CASSPGTGGTEAFF
D gene: .; V gene: TRBV28; clone size: .; J gene: TRBJ1-1; CDR3 length: 11; CDR3 DNA: TGTGCCAGCAGGAGTCCCGTTCGGGCTTTCTTT; CDR3 protein: CASRSPVRAFF
D gene: .; V gene: TRBV5-1; clone size: .; J gene: TRBJ1-5; CDR3 length: 13; CDR3 DNA: TGCGCCAGCAGCTTGGCCCAGAATCAGCCCCAGCATTTT; CDR3 protein: CASSLAQNQPQHF
D gene: .; V gene: TRBV19; clone size: .; J gene: TRBJ2-1; CDR3 length: 15; CDR3 DNA: TGTGCCAGTAGTACGCCCGGGAGCCCCAACAATGAGCAGTTCTTC; CDR3 protein: CASSTPGSPNNEQFF
D gene: .; V gene: TRBV5-5; clone size: once; J gene: TRBJ1-2; CDR3 length: 14; CDR3 DNA: TGTGCCAGCAGCTTTCAGGGGCGCGACTATGGCTACACCTTC; CDR3 protein: CASSFQGRDYGYTF
D gene: TRBD1; V gene: TRBV5-4; clone size: .; J gene: TRBJ2-7; CDR3 length: 17; CDR3 DNA: TGTGCCAGCAGCCCAGCCGGGTCGGCAGGGGGACCCTACGAGCAGTACTTC; CDR3 protein: CASSPAGSAGGPYEQYF